The TCR beta chain described here comes from a study of glioma-infiltrating T cells. General study results and limits: Above-expected tissue-blood divergence occurred in all gliomas, most in low-grade ones.

This CDR3 is built from 16 residues. Losses at the gene ends were 3 bases for V and 5 bases for J; bases not matched to a gene: 10. The germline V gene encodes CDR1 MDHEN and CDR2 SYDVKM. Turning to this clonotype: Its antigen is undetermined.

The iRepertoire nested amplicon-rescue multiplex PCR amplified TCR alpha and beta CDR3s from RNA. TCRdb re-called the multiplex PCR reads with MiXCR, one entry per CDR3 protein. The table records under 200,000 distinct CDR3 sequences, around 30% of them present only once. Source material: glioma tissue, nonneoplastic brain tissue, or PBMCs (not recorded which). The receptor was isolated from a human donor with low-grade glioma or glioblastoma, undergoing nonglioma brain surgery, or in good health (not recorded which). V is TRBV28 and J is TRBJ2-1, with TRBD2 matching over 7 bases. CDR3 region: CASSFGGEGPHNEQFF. As DNA, the CDR3 is TGTGCCAGCAGTTTTGGCGGGGAGGGGCCCCACAATGAGCAGTTCTTC.